The T cell receptor (beta chain) under discussion was sequenced for a study of early stage breast cancer tumors. Study-level background: Average read coverage per sample was approximately 9.4-fold.

The assay was immunoSEQ multiplex PCR, and TCRdb's table has in-frame clones only and misses some. The sample lists tens of thousands of clones, around 75% occurring once. Trimming removed 6 bases at V and 1 base at J, with 10 bases between. The germline V gene encodes CDR1 MNHEY and CDR2 SVGAGI. The CDR3 runs 14 residues. The clonotype comes from a person in their 40s with breast cancer. Input material: blood. V is TRBV6-5 and J is TRBJ1-3; D might be TRBD1 (5 bases). The CDR3 is CASSLGESGNTIYF. As DNA, the CDR3 is TGTGCCAGCAGCCTAGGGGAATCTGGAAACACCATATATTTT.